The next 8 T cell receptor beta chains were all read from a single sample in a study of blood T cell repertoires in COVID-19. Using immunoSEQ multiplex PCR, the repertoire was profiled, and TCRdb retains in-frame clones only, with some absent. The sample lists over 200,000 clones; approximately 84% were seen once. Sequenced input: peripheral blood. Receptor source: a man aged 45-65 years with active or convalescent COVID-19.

CDR3 nucleotides: TGTGCCAGTAGTATAGAACTAGCGTGGTACAATGAGCAGTTCTTC. Translating gives CASSIELAWYNEQFF. The chain has TRBV19 and TRBJ2-1; 7 bases line up with TRBD2. This CDR3 is built from 15 residues. The germline V gene encodes CDR1 LNHDA and CDR2 SQIVND (reference sequence). V was clipped by 0 bases and J by 4 bases; unmatched bases: 3.

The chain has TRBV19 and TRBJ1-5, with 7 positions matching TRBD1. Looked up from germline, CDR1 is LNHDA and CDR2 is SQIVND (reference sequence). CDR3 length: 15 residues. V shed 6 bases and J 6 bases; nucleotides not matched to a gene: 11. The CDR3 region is CASRSPGGQSQPQHF. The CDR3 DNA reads TGTGCCAGTAGATCTCCAGGGGGACAAAGTCAGCCCCAGCATTTT.

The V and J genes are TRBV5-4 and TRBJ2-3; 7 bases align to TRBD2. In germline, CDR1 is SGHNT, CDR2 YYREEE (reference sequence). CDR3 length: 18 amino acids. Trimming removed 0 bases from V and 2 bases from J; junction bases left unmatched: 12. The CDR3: CASSLGGGIGRNTDTQYF. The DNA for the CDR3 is TGTGCCAGCAGCTTGGGGGGGGGAATCGGCAGGAACACAGATACGCAGTATTTT.

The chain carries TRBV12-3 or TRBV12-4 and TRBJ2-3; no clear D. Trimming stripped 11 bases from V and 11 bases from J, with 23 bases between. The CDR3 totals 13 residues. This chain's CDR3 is CASQSPSRPWQYF. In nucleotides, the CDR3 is TGTGCCTCCCAAAGCCCCTCCAGGCCGTGGCAGTATTTT.

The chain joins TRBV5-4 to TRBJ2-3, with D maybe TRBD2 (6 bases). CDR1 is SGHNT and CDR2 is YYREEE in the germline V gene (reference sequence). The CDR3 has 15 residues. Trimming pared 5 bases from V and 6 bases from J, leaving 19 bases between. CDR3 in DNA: TGTGCCAGCAGGCCCGCGGGGACCCCAGGGGATACGCAGTATTTT. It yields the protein CASRPAGTPGDTQYF.

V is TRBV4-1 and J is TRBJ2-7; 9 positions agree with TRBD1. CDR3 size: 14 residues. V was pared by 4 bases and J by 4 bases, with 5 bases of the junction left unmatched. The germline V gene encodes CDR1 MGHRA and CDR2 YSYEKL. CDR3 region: CASSPPGQGYEQYF. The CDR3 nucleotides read TGCGCCAGCAGCCCCCCGGGACAGGGATACGAGCAGTACTTC.

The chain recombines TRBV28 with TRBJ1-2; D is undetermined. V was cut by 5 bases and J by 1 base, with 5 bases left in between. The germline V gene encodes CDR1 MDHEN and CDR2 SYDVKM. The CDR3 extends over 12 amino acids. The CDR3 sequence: CASSPYNYGYTF. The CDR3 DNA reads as TGTGCCAGCAGTCCCTATAACTATGGCTACACCTTC.

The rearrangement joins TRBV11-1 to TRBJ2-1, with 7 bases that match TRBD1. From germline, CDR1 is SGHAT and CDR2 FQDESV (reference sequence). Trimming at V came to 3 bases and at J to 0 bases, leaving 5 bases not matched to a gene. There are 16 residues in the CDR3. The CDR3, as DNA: TGTGCCAGCAGCTTGGGACAGTTTAGCTCCTACAATGAGCAGTTCTTC. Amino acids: CASSLGQFSSYNEQFF.